This TCR beta chain originates from a study of cytomegalovirus exposure and HLA in healthy donors. Concerning this clone itself: Antigen unknown.

The CDR3 has 13 amino acids. Germline V lookup: CDR1 SGDLS, CDR2 YYNGEE. V lost 4 bases, J lost 7 bases, and 11 bases lay in between. Study-level points and caveats: A missense DCLRE1C variant was associated with V- and J-gene trimming of TCR beta chains in a later analysis, and an independent cohort replicated the association.

It was with 60 Vbeta and 13 Jbeta primers that the PCR ran. Assay used: immunoSEQ multiplex PCR; TCRdb lists only in-frame clones, some missing. The repertoire table contains 150,000 to 200,000 clones. The sequence was obtained from a woman between 18 and 29 years old in good health and CMV-seropositive. The sequencing sample was made of PBMCs. The V call is TRBV9, the J call TRBJ2-2, with D maybe TRBD2 (6 bases). CDR3 DNA: TGTGCCAGCAGCCTCCACGGGAGCGGGGAGCTGTTTTTT. Amino acids: CASSLHGSGELFF.